This T cell receptor (beta chain) was observed in a study of immune characterization of retroperitoneal liposarcoma. This CDR3 is built from 18 residues. The germline V gene has CDR1 MNHNS and CDR2 SASEGT. Losses at the gene ends were 2 bases for V and 1 base for J; bases not matched to a gene: 6. TCRdb analysed the PCR reads with MiXCR anew, one entry per CDR3 protein. The sample lists roughly 3,000 distinct CDR3 sequences; 40% to 50% were seen once. The sequence came from a male donor with retroperitoneal liposarcoma. The specimen sequenced was tumor tissue. This chain uses TRBV6-1 with TRBJ2-1, with 12 positions matching TRBD2. The DNA of the CDR3 is TGTGCCAGCAGTGAATGGGCTAGCGGGAGGGGGTCCTACAATGAGCAGTTCTTC. This translates into CASSEWASGRGSYNEQFF.